The clone carrying this T cell receptor beta chain has more than one count but fewer than ten. Its antigen remains unidentified. TCRdb redid the calling of the reads with MiXCR, one entry per CDR3 protein. The table lists 180,000 or so distinct CDR3 sequences, about 18% of them singletons. V lost 2 bases to trimming and J lost 12 bases, with 16 bases between them. The CDR3 is made up of 14 amino acids. Germline loops: CDR1 MDHEN, CDR2 SYDVKM. This sample was taken from a study of T cell repertoires in cytomegalovirus infection. The wider study: CMV infection plus the matching HLA type was flagged by public TCR beta signatures. Study-wide findings and caveats: Cumulative public TCR beta family frequency identified CMV carriers with the relevant HLA.

The chain employs TRBV28 and TRBJ1-4, with a possible D match to TRBD1 (6 bases). The receptor's source is a human donor in good health (CMV status not recorded). Some clones in this sample may be carry-over from other donors' samples. The sequencing sample was made of CD8+ T cells from PBMCs. As DNA, the CDR3 is TGTGCCAGCAGTTTAAAGGCAAGGGCAGGGGAACTGTTTTTT. As protein: CASSLKARAGELFF.